This passage covers 10 T cell receptor beta chains from one sample sequenced in a study of a mutant IDH1 vaccine in newly diagnosed glioma. No antigen has been assigned to these receptors. The method was immunoSEQ multiplex PCR; TCRdb's version includes in-frame clones alone and lacks a portion of them. The profile shows approximately 47,000 clones, 88% of them singletons. Time point meaning: week 35, safety follow-up. The vaccine gave 300 ug of a 20-mer mutant IDH1 peptide subcutaneously per dose. The sample was PBMCs, taken from a glioma patient whose treatment included an IDH1 peptide vaccine. These receptors all stem from a woman between 40 and 55 years old with glioma.

This chain connects TRBV27 to TRBJ2-1, with TRBD2 identical over 7 bases. Germline V gene data show CDR1 as MNHEY and CDR2 as SMNVEV (reference sequence). The CDR3 has 18 amino acids. V shed 1 base and J 0 bases; nucleotides not matched to a gene: 9. The CDR3 region is CASSLWRGSPSSYNEQFF. CDR3 DNA sequence: TGTGCCAGCAGTTTATGGCGCGGGAGCCCAAGCTCCTACAATGAGCAGTTCTTC.

The V call is TRBV5-1, the J call TRBJ1-1; no reliable D call. Germline loops: CDR1 SGHRS, CDR2 YFSETQ. Trimming pared 4 bases from V and 1 base from J, leaving 8 bases between. The CDR3 spans 13 residues. CDR3 amino acids: CASSLTTNTEAFF. The CDR3 DNA reads TGCGCCAGCAGCCTGACTACGAACACTGAAGCTTTCTTT. The variable domain in full, completed from reference TRBV5-1 and TRBJ1-1, reads KAGVTQTPRYLIKTRGQQVTLSCSPISGHRSVSWYQQTPGQGLQFLFEYFSETQRNKGNFPGRFSGRQFSNSRSEMNVSTLELGDSALYLCASSLTTNTEAFFGQGTRLTVV.

The rearrangement uses TRBV7-2 and TRBJ2-3; D might be TRBD1 (5 bases). This CDR3 is built from 14 residues. Germline CDR1 and CDR2: SGHTA and FQGNSA. Trimming took off 5 bases at V and 2 bases at J, with 11 bases between the two ends. In DNA, the CDR3 is TGTGCCAGCAGCCTCAGACAGTTCACAGATACGCAGTATTTT. It yields the protein CASSLRQFTDTQYF.

This clone was seen only once. V gene TRBV5-1 combines with J gene TRBJ1-4, with no clear D. CDR1 SGHRS and CDR2 YFSETQ come from the germline V gene. V dropped 2 bases and J dropped 0 bases, with 14 bases sitting between them. CDR3 length: 17 amino acids. As DNA, the CDR3 is TGCGCCAGCAGCTTTCAAGGGCTAAGAGCAACTAATGAAAAACTGTTTTTT. Protein product: CASSFQGLRATNEKLFF.

The chain employs TRBV15 and TRBJ2-1, with TRBD1 matching over 10 bases. This CDR3 region has 16 residues. Per germline, CDR1 LNHNV and CDR2 YYDKDF (reference sequence). V lost 9 bases to trimming and J lost 0 bases; unmatched junction nucleotides: 8. CDR3 bases: TGTGCCACGGGACAGGGGAGTTCTGGCTCCTACAATGAGCAGTTCTTC. This translates into CATGQGSSGSYNEQFF.

The chain couples TRBV29-1 to TRBJ2-1, with D possibly matching TRBD2 (6 bases). Between the trimmed V and J ends, which lost 6 bases and 4 bases, there was a span of 13 bases. The CDR3 is 13 residues long. The V gene's germline CDR1 is SQVTM and CDR2 ANQGSEA. Written as DNA, the CDR3 is TGCAGCGTCAGGGACTCTTCTTACAATGAGCAGTTCTTC. Translation: CSVRDSSYNEQFF.

The genes are TRBV30 and TRBJ2-7; TRBD2 matches 7 bases. Germline loops: CDR1 GTSNPN, CDR2 SVGIG (reference sequence). The V and J ends lost 7 bases and 5 bases, in that order; junction bases with no gene match: 11. The CDR3 extends over 13 amino acids. The DNA of the CDR3 is TGTGCCTTGGCAACGGGGGGAGGCGACGAGCAGTACTTC. It encodes CALATGGGDEQYF. Looking up the rest from reference TRBV30 and TRBJ2-7 gives the full variable domain: SQTIHQWPATLVQPVGSPLSLECTVEGTSNPNLYWYRQAAGRGLQLLFYSVGIGQISSEVPQNLSASRPQDRQFILSSKKLLLSDSGFYLCALATGGGDEQYFGPGTRLTVT.

The rearrangement links TRBV4-3 to TRBJ1-2, with a possible D match to TRBD1 (5 bases). Per germline, CDR1 LGHNA and CDR2 YSLEER. The CDR3 loop spans 14 amino acids. Trimming removed 1 base at V and 4 bases at J, with 10 bases between. CDR3 loop: CASSQVDSRYGYTF. Written as DNA, the CDR3 is TGCGCCAGCAGCCAAGTCGACAGTCGCTATGGCTACACCTTC.

CDR3 protein: CASSQGPVTEAFF. The CDR3 nucleotides read TGTGCCAGCAGCCAAGGCCCGGTCACTGAAGCTTTCTTT. The J gene is TRBJ1-1, the V gene TRBV14; D gene ambiguous. The CDR3 length is 13 residues. V lost 1 base to trimming and J lost 4 bases, with 7 bases between them. CDR1 is SGHDN, CDR2 FVKESK, per germline.

The chain uses TRBV5-1 and TRBJ2-3, with 9 bases lining up with TRBD2. Losses at the gene ends were 0 bases for V and 0 bases for J; bases not matched to a gene: 2. Per germline, CDR1 SGHRS and CDR2 YFSETQ. This CDR3 comprises 16 residues. The CDR3 sequence: CASSLAAGGSTDTQYF. CDR3 DNA sequence: TGCGCCAGCAGCTTGGCCGCGGGAGGGAGCACAGATACGCAGTATTTT. Combining the CDR3 with reference TRBV5-1 and TRBJ2-3 gives the whole variable domain KAGVTQTPRYLIKTRGQQVTLSCSPISGHRSVSWYQQTPGQGLQFLFEYFSETQRNKGNFPGRFSGRQFSNSRSEMNVSTLELGDSALYLCASSLAAGGSTDTQYFGPGTRLTVL.